A single sample gave rise to the 30 T cell receptor beta chains below, sequenced in a study of control samples from healthy donors and cancer patients. Method: immunoSEQ multiplex PCR; TCRdb's copy keeps in-frame clones and lacks some. Altogether 100,000 to 120,000 clones are present, roughly 90% being singletons, with the ten largest covering roughly 3.7%. Input material: PBMCs. The receptors stem from a woman between 55 and 75 years old with lung cancer.

The chain employs TRBV3-1 (or the pseudogene TRBV3-2) and TRBJ2-7; D remains unclear. CDR1 and CDR2 (germline): LGHDT, YNNKEL (reference sequence). The CDR3 totals 11 residues. V lost 6 bases to trimming and J lost 6 bases, with 9 bases between them. The CDR3 DNA is TGTGCCAGCAGTTCTATCTCCGAGCAGTACTTC. Translation: CASSSISEQYF.

The chain couples TRBV19 to TRBJ1-2, with 7 bases that match TRBD1. Germline assignment: CDR1 LNHDA and CDR2 SQIVND (reference sequence). This CDR3 has 17 residues. V gave up 3 bases and J gave up 2 bases; unmatched junction bases: 12. The CDR3 here is CASSILGTATKNYGYTF. The DNA of the CDR3 is TGTGCCAGTAGTATTTTGGGGACAGCGACGAAAAACTATGGCTACACCTTC. The full variable domain, with the rest looked up from reference TRBV19 and TRBJ1-2, is DGGITQSPKYLFRKEGQNVTLSCEQNLNHDAMYWYRQDPGQGLRLIYYSQIVNDFQKGDIAEGYSVSREKKESFPLTVTSAQKNPTAFYLCASSILGTATKNYGYTFGSGTRLTVV.

This chain uses TRBV30 with TRBJ1-1; maybe TRBD1 (6 bases). V lost 7 bases to trimming and J lost 7 bases, with 16 bases between them. Germline V gene sequence: CDR1 GTSNPN, CDR2 SVGIG (reference sequence). The CDR3 length is 12 residues. CDR3 DNA: TGTGCCTTTAGCCGGGACATGAGTGAAGCTTTCTTT. Its protein product is CAFSRDMSEAFF.

The gene calls are TRBV12-5 and TRBJ2-7; the D is unclear. The germline CDR1 and CDR2 sequences are LGHNT and FRNRAP. This CDR3 has 13 amino acids. Deletions cut 0 bases from V and 4 bases from J, with 7 bases between. This CDR3 reads CASGLVNRYEQYF. The CDR3 DNA reads TGTGCTAGTGGTTTGGTAAATAGATACGAGCAGTACTTC.

This chain joins TRBV15 and TRBJ1-5, with no clear D. Germline-derived CDR1 and CDR2 are LNHNV and YYDKDF (reference sequence). This CDR3 is built from 18 residues. V was shortened by 0 bases and J by 1 base, with 16 bases between the two germline ends. The CDR3: CATSRDSNTGTSNQPQHF. Written as DNA, the CDR3 is TGTGCCACCAGCAGAGATTCTAATACGGGAACAAGCAATCAGCCCCAGCATTTT.

The chain couples TRBV19 to TRBJ2-1, with D possibly being TRBD2 (7 bases). Germline V CDR1 and CDR2: LNHDA, SQIVND (reference sequence). CDR3 length equals 16 residues. Between the trimmed V and J ends, which lost 5 bases and 4 bases, there was a span of 18 bases. The CDR3 loop is CASSYTGTGGYNEQFF. The CDR3 DNA reads TGTGCCAGTAGTTATACAGGGACGGGGGGATACAATGAGCAGTTCTTC.

The chain links TRBV7-2 to TRBJ1-4; D might be TRBD1 (5 bases). The length of the CDR3 is 15 residues. CDR1 and CDR2 from the germline V gene are SGHTA and FQGNSA. Trimming took off 0 bases at V and 2 bases at J, with 7 bases between the two ends. CDR3 protein: CASSLAWGTNEKLFF. In nucleotides, the CDR3 is TGTGCCAGCAGCTTAGCGTGGGGGACTAATGAAAAACTGTTTTTT.

V and J are TRBV5-4 and TRBJ2-5; 12 bases match TRBD2. Germline assignment: CDR1 SGHNT and CDR2 YYREEE (reference sequence). V lost 4 bases and J lost 5; bases outside the gene matches: 6. The CDR3 has 15 residues. The CDR3 region is CASSPRLAGAETQYF. CDR3 sequence (DNA): TGTGCCAGCAGCCCAAGACTAGCGGGAGCTGAGACCCAGTACTTC.

This chain joins TRBV20-1 and TRBJ2-7; D not certain. With 0 bases removed from V and 6 bases from J, the gap between germline ends came to 6 bases. Germline CDR1 and CDR2: DFQATT and SNEGSKA (reference sequence). The CDR3 contains 11 residues. The CDR3 sequence: CSARDQTEQYF. The CDR3 bases are TGCAGTGCTAGAGATCAAACCGAGCAGTACTTC.

The chain combines TRBV18 with TRBJ1-6; D call uncertain. Germline-derived CDR1 and CDR2 are KGHSH and LQKENI. The CDR3 has 12 amino acids. V was shortened by 5 bases and J by 7 bases, with 6 bases between the two germline ends. The CDR3 reads CASSTANSPLHF. Written as DNA, the CDR3 is TGTGCCAGCTCAACGGCGAATTCACCCCTCCACTTT. Full variable domain (remainder filled in from reference TRBV18 and TRBJ1-6): NAGVMQNPRHLVRRRGQEARLRCSPMKGHSHVYWYRQLPEEGLKFMVYLQKENIIDESGMPKERFSAEFPKEGPSILRIQQVVRGDSAAYFCASSTANSPLHFGNGTRLTVT.

The rearrangement joins TRBV7-2 to TRBJ1-2, with D hard to call. Trimming removed 7 bases at V and 2 bases at J, with 8 bases between. CDR3 size: 12 residues. Germline V gives CDR1 SGHTA, CDR2 FQGNSA. The CDR3 nucleotides read TGTGCCAGCACCCCACAGAACTATGGCTACACCTTC. Translation gives CASTPQNYGYTF.

This sequence joins TRBV5-4 and TRBJ1-3, with 7 bases matching TRBD1. V lost 5 bases to trimming and J lost 2 bases; unmatched junction nucleotides: 4. This CDR3 spans 14 amino acids. CDR1 is SGHNT, CDR2 YYREEE, per germline (reference sequence). The CDR3 coding sequence is TGTGCCAGCAGTCTCGGACAGGCTGGAAACACCATATATTTT. Translating it yields CASSLGQAGNTIYF.

This clone was observed a handful of times. This rearrangement joins TRBV4-1 to TRBJ1-3; D uncertain. The CDR3 length is 14 residues. V dropped 5 bases and J dropped 5 bases, with 13 bases sitting between them. Germline lookup yields CDR1 MGHRA and CDR2 YSYEKL. The DNA for the CDR3 is TGCGCCAGCAGCGATCTCGGACGCAGAAACACCATATATTTT. It is translated as CASSDLGRRNTIYF.

The chain has TRBV10-3 and TRBJ1-1; the match to TRBD1 covers 10 bases. Trimming at V came to 4 bases and at J to 8 bases, leaving 10 bases not matched to a gene. Germline lookup yields CDR1 ENHRY and CDR2 SYGVKD. This CDR3 contains 15 residues. DNA for the CDR3: TGTGCCATCAGTGCGGACAGGGGGTTTAAGTACGAAGCTTTCTTT. Its protein product is CAISADRGFKYEAFF.

This clone was counted once. The chain is built from TRBV27 and TRBJ1-2, with TRBD1 matching 7 bases. This CDR3 spans 15 amino acids. From germline, CDR1 is MNHEY and CDR2 SMNVEV (reference sequence). Unmatched junction bases numbered 17, after V lost 8 bases and J lost 8 bases. In nucleotides, the CDR3 is TGTGCCAGCGGCTTTAACTCCGGACAGGCGGGAGGCTACACCTTC. Amino acids: CASGFNSGQAGGYTF.

The CDR3 is CASSLVGNYGYTF. CDR3 coding DNA: TGTGCCAGCAGCTTGGTCGGCAACTATGGCTACACCTTC. The chain recombines TRBV5-6 with TRBJ1-2; D unclear. The CDR3 runs 13 residues. The V gene's germline CDR1 is SGHDT and CDR2 YYEEEE. V lost 0 bases and J 2 bases, leaving 5 bases between the germline ends.

The chain uses TRBV19 and TRBJ2-1, with 16 bases matching TRBD2. From germline, CDR1 is LNHDA and CDR2 SQIVND (reference sequence). This CDR3 is built from 17 residues. V gave up 7 bases and J gave up 7 bases; unmatched junction bases: 10. This CDR3 reads CASTGPSGLAGGNEQFF. The CDR3 DNA reads TGTGCCAGTACCGGCCCCTCGGGACTAGCGGGAGGGAATGAGCAGTTCTTC.

The chain couples TRBV27 to TRBJ2-1; TRBD2 matches at 14 bases. The CDR3 is made up of 17 amino acids. With 3 bases clipped from V and 7 bases from J, the junction kept 8 bases outside the gene matches. CDR1 is MNHEY and CDR2 is SMNVEV in the germline V gene (reference sequence). CDR3 sequence (DNA): TGTGCCAGCAGTTTCCTAGACGGGACTAGCGGGAGTAATGAGCAGTTCTTC. Translating gives CASSFLDGTSGSNEQFF.

The chain joins TRBV23-1 to TRBJ1-5, with 9 bases matching TRBD1. TRBV23-1 is identified as an open reading frame with a role that is uncertain. After removal of 6 bases from V and 5 bases from J, the junction contained 17 bases not matched to a gene. The CDR3 runs to 18 residues. The CDR3 DNA reads TGCGCCAGCAGCCTAAAATCGCCCCACCGACAGGGGGATCAGCCCCAGCATTTT. Protein sequence: CASSLKSPHRQGDQPQHF.

The CDR3 loop is CASSLSAGGGDGAFF. CDR3 coding DNA: TGTGCCAGCAGCTTAAGTGCTGGGGGAGGGGATGGAGCTTTCTTT. V is TRBV7-8 and J is TRBJ1-1, with D possibly TRBD1 on 5 matching bases. The germline gives CDR1 SGHVS, CDR2 FQNEAQ. The germline V and J ends were trimmed by 2 bases and 10 bases, with 20 bases remaining between them. CDR3 size: 15 residues.

The V gene is TRBV19, the J gene TRBJ1-2, with D uncertain. The CDR3 is 15 amino acids. CDR1 is LNHDA and CDR2 is SQIVND in the germline V gene (reference sequence). Trimming removed 5 bases at V and 1 base at J, with 14 bases between. For the CDR3, the DNA is TGTGCCAGTAGTCTCCCGACGGAGCTTAACTATGGCTACACCTTC. Protein product: CASSLPTELNYGYTF.

The chain combines TRBV10-3 with TRBJ2-3; TRBD1 aligns across 10 bases. The J segment lost 3 bases and the V segment lost 4 bases, leaving 4 bases of the junction unmatched. Germline V gene sequence: CDR1 ENHRY, CDR2 SYGVKD. This CDR3 spans 15 amino acids. The CDR3, as DNA: TGTGCCATCAGTGGGGGGACAGGGGAAACAGATACGCAGTATTTT. Its translation is CAISGGTGETDTQYF.

This clone is a singleton in its sample. CDR3 residues: CASSRSRDRGTASTDTQYF. CDR3 in DNA: TGCGCCAGCAGCCGATCACGGGACAGGGGGACTGCTAGCACAGATACGCAGTATTTT. The J gene is TRBJ2-3, the V gene TRBV5-1; 11 bases fit TRBD1. The germline V gene encodes CDR1 SGHRS and CDR2 YFSETQ. With 4 bases clipped from V and 0 bases from J, the junction kept 13 bases outside the gene matches. CDR3 length: 19 amino acids.

This clone was picked up one time. The genes are TRBV3-1 (or the pseudogene TRBV3-2) and TRBJ1-2, with D perhaps matching TRBD1 (5 bases). The V end lost 6 bases, the J end lost 8 bases, and 16 bases lay between the germline ends. This CDR3 region has 13 residues. Germline V gene data show CDR1 as LGHDT and CDR2 as YNNKEL (reference sequence). The CDR3 reads CASSMTEGRGYTF. The CDR3 DNA is TGTGCCAGCAGTATGACCGAGGGGCGAGGCTACACCTTC.

As regards this clone: Relative to the germline gene, one junction end is altered; a read error may explain this. The chain carries TRBV6-5 and TRBJ2-7; D not certain. The CDR3 totals 11 residues. Per germline, CDR1 MNHEY and CDR2 SVGAGI. Here the CDR3 reads CASRALYEPYF. CDR3 in DNA: TGTGCCAGCAGAGCCTTATACGAGCCGTACTTC.

This clone was observed a few times. The V call is TRBV7-9, the J call TRBJ1-2; no clear D gene. Germline V gene data show CDR1 as SEHNR and CDR2 as FQNEAQ (reference sequence). CDR3 length: 13 residues. Trimming stripped 5 bases from V and 8 bases from J, with 15 bases between. CDR3 protein: CASSADGSGGYTF. The CDR3 DNA reads TGTGCCAGCAGCGCCGACGGGTCGGGGGGCTACACCTTC.

The J gene is TRBJ1-1, the V gene TRBV5-4, with D possibly matching TRBD1 (6 bases). This CDR3 has 14 residues. The germline CDR1 and CDR2 sequences are SGHNT and YYREEE (reference sequence). V lost 1 base to trimming and J lost 0 bases, with 7 bases between them. This CDR3 is CASSLSGVNTEAFF. DNA for the CDR3: TGTGCCAGCAGCTTGTCAGGGGTGAACACTGAAGCTTTCTTT.

A remark on this clone: The junction departs from germline at one end; a sequencing error may be responsible. Other DNA sequences within the sample encode an identical CDR3. This sequence joins TRBV6-1 and TRBJ1-2; 11 positions agree with TRBD1. Looked up from germline, CDR1 is MNHNS and CDR2 is SASEGT. The CDR3 is 14 amino acids. For the CDR3, the DNA is TGTGCCAGCAGCGAAGGACAGGGGGCATCCGGCTACACCTTC. Translation gives CASSEGQGASGYTF.

This chain joins TRBV18 and TRBJ1-5; D is uncertain. Trimming took 2 bases from V and 5 from J, leaving 10 bases between them. The CDR3 sequence is 14 residues long. Germline V gene lookup returns CDR1 KGHSH and CDR2 LQKENI. Here the CDR3 DNA reads TGTGCCAGCTCACCAGGGGAATACGATCAGCCCCAGCATTTT. Encoded protein: CASSPGEYDQPQHF.

The chain has TRBV5-1 and TRBJ2-7, with D possibly called TRBD1 or TRBD2 (6 bases each). The CDR3 is 17 amino acids. CDR1 and CDR2 (germline): SGHRS, YFSETQ. Trimming pared 2 bases from V and 5 bases from J, leaving 23 bases between. The CDR3 protein is CASSLVGGYSGDHEQYF. In DNA, the CDR3 is TGCGCCAGCAGCTTAGTGGGGGGATACTCAGGGGATCACGAGCAGTACTTC.